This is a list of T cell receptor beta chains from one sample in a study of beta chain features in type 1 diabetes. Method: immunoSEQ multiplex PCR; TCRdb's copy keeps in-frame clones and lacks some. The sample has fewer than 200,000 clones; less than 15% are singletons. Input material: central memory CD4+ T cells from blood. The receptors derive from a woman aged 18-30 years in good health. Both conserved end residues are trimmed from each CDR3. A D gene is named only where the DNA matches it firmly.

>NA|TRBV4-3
ASSQDARRGYT
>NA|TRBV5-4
ASSLVGGSNYGYT
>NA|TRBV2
ATSSNGRNTGELF
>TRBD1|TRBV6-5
ASSYSDRGSYEQY
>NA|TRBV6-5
ASSPRAYQETQY
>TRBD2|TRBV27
ASSLDPAGPKNIQY
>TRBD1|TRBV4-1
ASSHSAQDRGHEQY
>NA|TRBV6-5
ASRTEPQPQH
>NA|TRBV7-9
ASSLVVAQETQY
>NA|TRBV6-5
ASRPTATNEKLF
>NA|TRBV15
ATSRETTATRPQH
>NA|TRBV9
ASSVGDFSNQPQH
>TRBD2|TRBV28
ASSLASGRSYEQY
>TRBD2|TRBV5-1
ASSISRGSSDTQY
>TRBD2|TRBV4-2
ASSQESSGSASSYNEQF
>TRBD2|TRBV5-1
ASSGLAGGPYSYEQY
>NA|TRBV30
AWSVQGGYNEQF
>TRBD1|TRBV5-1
ASSFVTGDYEQY
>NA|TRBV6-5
ASSEGGRYGYT
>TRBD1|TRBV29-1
SAGTGVGLGSAEAF
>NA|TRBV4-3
ASSQDHFTYEQY
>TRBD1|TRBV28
ASSSPGQGSYEQY
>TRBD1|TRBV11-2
ASSFRDRNQETQY
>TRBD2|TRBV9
ASSVLTGEGTDTQY
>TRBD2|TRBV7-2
ASSRRAGGPGELF
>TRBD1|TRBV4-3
ASSRDRGPQFEQF
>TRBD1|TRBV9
ASSGQGYSNQPQH
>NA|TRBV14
ASSPLFTLEGHYNEQF
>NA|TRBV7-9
ASSLVDGRGYT
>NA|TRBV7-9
ASSLVWGGPETQY
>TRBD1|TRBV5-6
ASTPTGANYGYT
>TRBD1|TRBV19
ASTTGGAGNEQF
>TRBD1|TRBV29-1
SVTGGWDTEAF
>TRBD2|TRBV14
ASSFGTSGIYEQY
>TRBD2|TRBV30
AWSPGLAPNEQF
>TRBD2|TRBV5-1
ASSLFASGMEETQY
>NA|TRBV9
ASSVGSFEGGGQF
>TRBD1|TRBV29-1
SCINRDRGSYEQY
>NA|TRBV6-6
ASSSLPGANVLT
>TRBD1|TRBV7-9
ASSLTGVANEKLF
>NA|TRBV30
AWSERGKKNT
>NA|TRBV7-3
ASSRQGLGSGELF
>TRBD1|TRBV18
ASSRDSGYEQY
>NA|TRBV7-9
ASSFLGPDTQY
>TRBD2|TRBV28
ASSLGGSSNEQF